This passage covers 17 T cell receptor beta chains from one sample sequenced in a study of blood T cell repertoires in COVID-19. Produced via immunoSEQ multiplex PCR; TCRdb's table is partial and in-frame only. The table shows over 150,000 clones, with around 90% occurring only once. The sequenced material came from peripheral blood. The receptor set was obtained from a man in his forties with active or convalescent COVID-19.

The chain carries TRBV25-1 and TRBJ2-7, with 8 bases aligning to TRBD1. V lost 0 bases and J lost 8; bases outside the gene matches: 12. The CDR3 sequence is 16 residues long. Germline V lookup: CDR1 MGHDK, CDR2 SYGVNS. The CDR3 sequence is CASSEYPDRVDTKQYF. The CDR3, as DNA: TGTGCCAGCAGTGAATATCCGGACAGGGTGGACACTAAGCAGTACTTC.

The chain carries TRBV28 and TRBJ1-5; the D gene is possibly TRBD1 (6 bases). V lost 5 bases and J 0 bases, leaving 14 bases between the germline ends. This CDR3 is built from 16 residues. Germline-derived CDR1 and CDR2 are MDHEN and SYDVKM. The CDR3 region is CASSPLRGYSNQPQHF. CDR3 DNA: TGTGCCAGCAGTCCCCTGAGGGGGTATAGCAATCAGCCCCAGCATTTT.

The rearrangement links TRBV7-2 to TRBJ2-3, with 7 bases fitting TRBD2. This CDR3 has 17 amino acids. Germline CDR1 SGHTA, CDR2 FQGNSA. The V segment lost 4 bases and the J segment 2 bases; nucleotides outside the gene matches: 12. CDR3 amino acids: CASSSTIRLALTDTQYF. The CDR3 region has the DNA TGTGCCAGCAGCTCCACCATTAGACTAGCACTCACAGATACGCAGTATTTT.

This sequence joins TRBV29-1 and TRBJ1-2; TRBD1 matches at 7 bases. The CDR3 covers 13 residues. With V trimmed by 8 bases and J by 4 bases, 10 bases remained unmatched. The germline CDR1 and CDR2 sequences are SQVTM and ANQGSEA. The CDR3 is CSLTGQDAYGYTF. In DNA form, the CDR3 reads TGCAGCCTAACAGGACAGGATGCCTATGGCTACACCTTC. Combining the CDR3 with reference TRBV29-1 and TRBJ1-2 gives the whole variable domain SAVISQKPSRDICQRGTSLTIQCQVDSQVTMMFWYRQQPGQSLTLIATANQGSEATYESGFVIDKFPISRPNLTFSTLTVSNMSPEDSSIYLCSLTGQDAYGYTFGSGTRLTVV.

The V gene is TRBV30, the J gene TRBJ2-7; 9 bases line up with TRBD1. The CDR3 is 14 amino acids. J lost 5 bases, V lost 3 bases, and 8 bases had no gene match. The germline gives CDR1 GTSNPN, CDR2 SVGIG (reference sequence). Written as DNA, the CDR3 is TGTGCCTGGAGGGCCGGGACAGGGATCCACGAGCAGTACTTC. It encodes CAWRAGTGIHEQYF. Variable domain in full (rest from reference TRBV30 and TRBJ2-7): SQTIHQWPATLVQPVGSPLSLECTVEGTSNPNLYWYRQAAGRGLQLLFYSVGIGQISSEVPQNLSASRPQDRQFILSSKKLLLSDSGFYLCAWRAGTGIHEQYFGPGTRLTVT.

The CDR3 here is CASSPHSTGVYGYTF. The CDR3 DNA is TGTGCCAGTAGTCCTCATTCCACAGGGGTCTATGGCTACACCTTC. This chain connects TRBV19 to TRBJ1-2; TRBD1 agrees at 7 bases. The trim removed 5 bases at V and 4 bases at J, leaving 10 bases unmatched. The CDR3 length is 15 residues. Per germline, CDR1 LNHDA and CDR2 SQIVND (reference sequence).

The genes are TRBV4-1 and TRBJ2-1, with TRBD2 matching 11 bases. Germline trimming cut 3 bases from V and 7 bases from J; bases unmatched to any gene: 17. Germline loops: CDR1 MGHRA, CDR2 YSYEKL. The CDR3 loop spans 19 amino acids. Here the CDR3 DNA reads TGCGCCAGCAGCCACCCTAAGTGGGTAGCGGGGGGGCTTTGGAATGAGCAGTTCTTC. Translated, it gives CASSHPKWVAGGLWNEQFF.

This chain connects TRBV30 to TRBJ1-6, with D unclear. V lost 2 bases and J 9 bases, leaving 14 bases between the germline ends. Germline values: CDR1 GTSNPN, CDR2 SVGIG (reference sequence). The CDR3 extends over 14 amino acids. The CDR3 sequence: CAWSLFRGRSPLHF. DNA for the CDR3: TGTGCCTGGAGTTTGTTCCGGGGTCGTTCACCCCTCCACTTT.

A single count supports this clone. The chain couples TRBV2 to TRBJ2-1, with 9 bases matching TRBD1. The trim removed 8 bases at V and 4 bases at J, leaving 6 bases unmatched. The CDR3 length is 14 residues. Germline CDR1 SNHLY, CDR2 FYNNEI. CDR3 loop: CASSTGQGYNEQFF. The DNA of the CDR3 is TGTGCCAGCTCCACGGGACAGGGATACAATGAGCAGTTCTTC.

CDR3 coding DNA: TGCGCCAGCAGTGAAACAGGTGCAGCTAACTATGGCTACACCTTC. Its protein is CASSETGAANYGYTF. This chain joins TRBV10-2 and TRBJ1-2; TRBD1 might be the D (5 bases). With 3 bases removed from V and 0 bases from J, the gap between germline ends came to 11 bases. Germline V lookup: CDR1 WSHSY, CDR2 SAAADI. The CDR3 runs to 15 residues.

This chain uses TRBV3-1 (or the pseudogene TRBV3-2) with TRBJ1-2; weak D call: TRBD1 (6 bases). Trimming stripped 1 base from V and 7 bases from J, with 13 bases between. The CDR3 covers 14 residues. Germline CDR1 reads LGHDT; CDR2 reads YNNKEL (reference sequence). CDR3 sequence reads: CASSQVKGVGGYTF. The CDR3 DNA reads TGTGCCAGCAGCCAAGTTAAGGGGGTAGGTGGCTACACCTTC.

This clone was detected a few times. Other DNA sequences in the same sample also yield this CDR3. The rearrangement links TRBV5-1 to TRBJ1-1, with 11 bases that match TRBD1. CDR1 and CDR2 (germline): SGHRS, YFSETQ. With 2 bases clipped from V and 0 bases from J, the junction kept 3 bases outside the gene matches. The CDR3 has 16 amino acids. CDR3 protein: CASSLRTGGLNTEAFF. The DNA of the CDR3 is TGCGCCAGCAGCTTAAGGACAGGGGGCTTGAACACTGAAGCTTTCTTT.

The chain employs TRBV6-5 and TRBJ2-7; D remains unclear. The CDR3 runs to 12 residues. Trimming took 7 bases from V and 2 from J, leaving 9 bases between them. Looked up from germline, CDR1 is MNHEY and CDR2 is SVGAGI. The CDR3 protein is CASTGGPYEQYF. The DNA for the CDR3 is TGTGCCAGCACCGGCGGCCCCTACGAGCAGTACTTC.

The CDR3 DNA follows: TGTGCCAGCAGACGACAGGCGTTGAACACTGAAGCTTTCTTT. Residues: CASRRQALNTEAFF. The chain carries TRBV28 and TRBJ1-1, with D tentatively TRBD1 (6 bases). Trimming left V 6 bases short and J 0 bases short, with 11 bases between. Germline-derived CDR1 and CDR2 are MDHEN and SYDVKM. The CDR3 runs 14 residues.

The chain combines TRBV11-3 with TRBJ2-1; D might be TRBD2 (6 bases). Trimming removed 5 bases at V and 5 bases at J, with 16 bases between. The CDR3 has 15 amino acids. Germline assignment: CDR1 SGHNT and CDR2 YENEEA. Here the CDR3 reads CASSRRDFTHNEQFF. In DNA form, the CDR3 reads TGTGCCAGCAGCCGCAGGGACTTCACCCACAATGAGCAGTTCTTC.

This sequence joins TRBV3-1 (or the pseudogene TRBV3-2) and TRBJ2-2, with a possible D match to TRBD1 (6 bases). This CDR3 region has 15 residues. Germline CDR1 is LGHDT and CDR2 is YNNKEL (reference sequence). Trimming shortened V by 5 bases and J by 5 bases, and 15 bases separated the two germline ends. DNA of the CDR3: TGTGCCAGCAGCTCCGGGACAAGTGGGACCGGGGAGCTGTTTTTT. Translation: CASSSGTSGTGELFF.

The J gene is TRBJ1-3, the V gene TRBV28; D not certain. V was pared by 3 bases and J by 9 bases, with 6 bases between. The CDR3 loop spans 11 amino acids. Germline V CDR1 and CDR2: MDHEN, SYDVKM. The CDR3 nucleotides are TGTGCCAGCAGTTTCGGGTCCACCATATATTTT. Protein sequence: CASSFGSTIYF.